This TCR beta chain emerged from a study of radiotherapy plus CTLA-4 blockade in lung cancer. CDR1 KGHSH and CDR2 LQKENI come from the germline V gene. The CDR3 has 16 residues. The J segment lost 0 bases and the V segment lost 3 bases, leaving 5 bases of the junction unmatched. Clones were read by immunoSEQ multiplex PCR, and TCRdb kept only the in-frame ones, dropping some. The repertoire has tens of thousands of clones, roughly 60% of them found once; the top ten carry under 20%. This clone was detected only a few times. Its target is unknown. The study treated chemo-refractory metastatic non-small-cell lung cancer patients with focal radiation plus ipilimumab CTLA-4 blockade. Study findings and constraints: In blood, after radiotherapy plus ipilimumab, tumor-derived TCR clones expanded. Alongside interferon-beta, early blood T cell clone dynamics were reportedly the best predictor of response.

The chain uses TRBV18 and TRBJ1-1, with TRBD1 identical over 9 bases. The input for sequencing was peripheral blood, taken from a patient treated with radiotherapy plus ipilimumab. The clonotype was recovered from a human donor with non-small cell lung cancer who had a partial response to radiotherapy plus ipilimumab. CDR3 region: CASSPVTGGLNTEAFF. CDR3 DNA: TGTGCCAGCTCACCGGTAACAGGGGGCTTGAACACTGAAGCTTTCTTT.